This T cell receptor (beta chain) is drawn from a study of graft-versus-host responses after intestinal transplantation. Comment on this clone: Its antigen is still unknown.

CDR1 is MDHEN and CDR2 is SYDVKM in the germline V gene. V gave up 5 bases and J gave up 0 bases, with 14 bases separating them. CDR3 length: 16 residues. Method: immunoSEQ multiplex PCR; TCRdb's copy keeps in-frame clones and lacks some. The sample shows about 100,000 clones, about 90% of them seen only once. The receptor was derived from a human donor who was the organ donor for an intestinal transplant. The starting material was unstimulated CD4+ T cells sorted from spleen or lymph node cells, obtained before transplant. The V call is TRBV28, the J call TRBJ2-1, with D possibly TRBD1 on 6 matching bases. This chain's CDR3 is CASSATGQSSYNEQFF. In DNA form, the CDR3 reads TGTGCCAGCAGTGCTACAGGGCAGAGCTCCTACAATGAGCAGTTCTTC.